The 6 T cell receptor beta chains reported below all come from one sample, sequenced in a study of technical replicates of blood from several donors. Assay: immunoSEQ multiplex PCR; the TCRdb copy retains only in-frame clones and omits some. The sample includes 65,000 to 85,000 clones, about 92% of them seen just once. Source material: T cells isolated from PBMCs. The source is a human donor in good health.

The genes are TRBV5-1 and TRBJ1-2; TRBD1 agrees at 7 bases. Losses at the gene ends were 0 bases for V and 1 base for J; bases not matched to a gene: 3. Germline loops: CDR1 SGHRS, CDR2 YFSETQ. The CDR3 has 15 residues. CDR3 coding DNA: TGCGCCAGCAGCTTGGACCGGGACAGTAACTATGGCTACACCTTC. Translation: CASSLDRDSNYGYTF. The full variable domain, rest sourced from reference TRBV5-1 and TRBJ1-2, is KAGVTQTPRYLIKTRGQQVTLSCSPISGHRSVSWYQQTPGQGLQFLFEYFSETQRNKGNFPGRFSGRQFSNSRSEMNVSTLELGDSALYLCASSLDRDSNYGYTFGSGTRLTVV.

The gene calls are TRBV5-1 and TRBJ1-4; TRBD1 matches 7 bases. After removal of 4 bases from V and 6 bases from J, the junction contained 6 bases not matched to a gene. The CDR3 covers 14 residues. The V gene's germline CDR1 is SGHRS and CDR2 YFSETQ. The CDR3 nucleotides are TGCGCCAGCAGCACTGGGACAGCTTATGAAAAACTGTTTTTT. Protein product: CASSTGTAYEKLFF.

This chain connects TRBV5-1 to TRBJ1-2, with TRBD1 matching over 7 bases. Losses at the gene ends were 3 bases for V and 3 bases for J; bases not matched to a gene: 5. The CDR3 extends over 14 amino acids. Germline values: CDR1 SGHRS, CDR2 YFSETQ. The chain's CDR3 is CASSYDRADYGYTF. As DNA, the CDR3 is TGCGCCAGCAGCTATGACAGGGCGGACTATGGCTACACCTTC.

CDR3 loop: CASSPGTGLFTQYF. The CDR3 DNA reads TGTGCCAGCAGCCCCGGGACAGGTCTTTTTACGCAGTATTTT. The chain is built from TRBV11-3 and TRBJ2-3, with 8 bases aligning to TRBD1. The CDR3 has 14 amino acids. The V gene's germline CDR1 is SGHNT and CDR2 YENEEA. V shed 5 bases, J shed 8 bases, and the junction held 9 bases outside the gene matches.

This clone was counted only a few times. The chain links TRBV28 to TRBJ2-7, with D uncertain. The CDR3 contains 13 residues. V lost 0 bases and J lost 2, with 5 bases in between. CDR1 and CDR2 (germline): MDHEN, SYDVKM. CDR3 DNA: TGTGCCAGCAGTTTATGGGGCCCCTACGAGCAGTACTTC. Protein: CASSLWGPYEQYF.

The chain employs TRBV7-2 and TRBJ2-7; D call uncertain. This CDR3 contains 15 residues. The V gene's germline CDR1 is SGHTA and CDR2 FQGNSA. V lost 1 base, J lost 5 bases, and 15 bases lay in between. Written as DNA, the CDR3 is TGTGCCAGCAGCTTAGGAGCGCGTAATGACCACGAGCAGTACTTC. Protein: CASSLGARNDHEQYF.